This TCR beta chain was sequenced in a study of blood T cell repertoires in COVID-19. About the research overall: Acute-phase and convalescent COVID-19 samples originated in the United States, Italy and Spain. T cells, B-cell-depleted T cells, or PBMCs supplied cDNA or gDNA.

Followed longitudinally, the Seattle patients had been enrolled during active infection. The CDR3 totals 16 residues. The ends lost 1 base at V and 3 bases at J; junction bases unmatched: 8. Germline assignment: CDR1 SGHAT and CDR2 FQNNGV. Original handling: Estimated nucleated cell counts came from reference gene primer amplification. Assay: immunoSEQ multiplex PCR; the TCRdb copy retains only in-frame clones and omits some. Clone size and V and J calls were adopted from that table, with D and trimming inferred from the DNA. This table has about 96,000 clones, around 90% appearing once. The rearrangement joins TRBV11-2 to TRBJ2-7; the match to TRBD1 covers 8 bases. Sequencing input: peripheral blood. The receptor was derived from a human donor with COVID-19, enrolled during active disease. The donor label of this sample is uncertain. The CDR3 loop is CASSLGPGQGDYEQYF. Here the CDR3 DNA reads TGTGCCAGCAGCTTAGGACCTGGACAGGGTGACTACGAGCAGTACTTC. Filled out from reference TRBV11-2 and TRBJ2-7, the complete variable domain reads EAGVAQSPRYKIIEKRQSVAFWCNPISGHATLYWYQQILGQGPKLLIQFQNNGVVDDSQLPKDRFSAERLKGVDSTLKIQPAKLEDSAVYLCASSLGPGQGDYEQYFGPGTRLTVT.